The clone carrying this T cell receptor (beta chain) was seen a few times. The antigen remains unidentified. Trimming stripped 5 bases from V and 0 bases from J, with 10 bases between. The CDR3 loop spans 14 amino acids. This specimen comes from a study of T-cell reconstitution after alpha-beta-depleted transplantation in children. Findings and caveats of the study: About two months after transplant, alpha-beta T cells reportedly came from several hundred expanded graft clones. In some patients, recipient T cells and intrathymic progenitors surviving conditioning explained high day-60 diversity.

Preparation of the TCRbeta library used unique molecular identifiers. One entry per CDR3 protein, called by TCRdb with MiXCR from the PCR reads. Among 700,000 to 950,000 distinct CDR3 sequences listed, 16% were seen once. V and J are TRBV12-3 or TRBV12-4 and TRBJ2-5; perhaps TRBD2 as D (6 bases). Sequencing was performed on PBMCs, mostly from graft donor cells, taken 360 days after TCRalphabeta/CD19-depleted stem cell transplant. The receptor comes from a male patient between 10 and 17 years old who had a stem cell transplant for acute lymphoblastic leukemia, so the T cells may come from the graft donor. CDR3 sequence: CASSLWDYQETQYF. The CDR3 DNA reads TGTGCCAGCAGTCTTTGGGACTACCAAGAGACCCAGTACTTC.